The entry below gives a single T cell receptor (beta chain) sequence along with its context. The data are from a study of blood T cell repertoires in COVID-19. In the study overall: Samples came from the United States, Italy and Spain, spanning acute and convalescent COVID-19.

Seattle cases were enrolled at active infection and followed longitudinally. Under the authors' procedure: Reference gene primer amplification in the assay estimated nucleated cell counts. The table came from immunoSEQ multiplex PCR; TCRdb's copy has only in-frame clones and leaves some out. The V and J calls and clone size were taken over from that table, and D and trimming were inferred from the DNA. This table holds 130,000 to 150,000 clones, approximately 83% found once. The junction had 2 bases not matched to a gene; V was cut back by 0 bases and J by 6 bases. This CDR3 contains 14 residues. Germline V gives CDR1 SGHNT, CDR2 YYREEE (reference sequence).

The chain uses TRBV5-4 and TRBJ2-1; 8 bases are shared with TRBD2. The sequence was obtained from a woman in her fifties or sixties with COVID-19, enrolled during active disease. The sequencing sample was made of peripheral blood. CDR3 bases: TGTGCCAGCAGCTTGGCCGCGGGGGGCAATGAGCAGTTCTTC. Its protein product is CASSLAAGGNEQFF.